These 23 T cell receptor beta chains came from one sample sequenced in a study of OX40 agonist ivuxolimab in advanced cancers. The table came from immunoSEQ multiplex PCR; TCRdb's copy has only in-frame clones and leaves some out. The sample shows tens of thousands of clones, nearly 85% of them seen only once. The input for sequencing was CD4+ or CD8+ T cells sorted from blood, taken in a trial of the OX40 agonist ivuxolimab. The source of these receptors is an adult with an advanced solid tumor such as melanoma, head and neck, liver or kidney cancer.

The V gene is TRBV7-3, the J gene TRBJ2-2, with D uncertain. CDR3 size: 16 residues. Between the trimmed V and J ends, which lost 1 base and 3 bases, there was a span of 12 bases. In germline, CDR1 is SGHTA, CDR2 FQGTGA. CDR3 sequence (DNA): TGTGCCAGCAGCTTAAAGGGAAGGGTGGACACCGGGGAGCTGTTTTTT. Amino acids: CASSLKGRVDTGELFF.

Only a few counts were recorded for this clone. The CDR3 spells CASSYSGRKSDTQYF. The CDR3, as DNA: TGTGCCAGCAGCTATAGCGGGAGGAAGTCAGATACGCAGTATTTT. The chain joins TRBV9 to TRBJ2-3, with 10 positions matching TRBD2. The V and J ends lost 4 bases and 4 bases, in that order; junction bases with no gene match: 6. The CDR3 sequence is 15 residues long. Germline loops: CDR1 SGDLS, CDR2 YYNGEE.

This chain connects TRBV5-5 to TRBJ2-1; D uncertain. Trimming took 0 bases from V and 6 from J, leaving 16 bases between them. The CDR3 spans 16 residues. Germline CDR1 is SGHKS and CDR2 is YYEKEE (reference sequence). The CDR3 DNA sequence: TGTGCCAGCAGCTTGGAAGGCTATACTCCCGTCAATGAGCAGTTCTTC. It codes for CASSLEGYTPVNEQFF.

This clone appeared a single time. This chain links TRBV30 with TRBJ1-2, with a tentative D call TRBD1 (5 bases). The CDR3 sequence is 14 residues long. Looked up from germline, CDR1 is GTSNPN and CDR2 is SVGIG (reference sequence). The V end was cut by 0 bases, the J end by 3 bases, with 11 bases between. The CDR3: CAWSVPTAHYGYTF. Here the CDR3 DNA reads TGTGCCTGGAGTGTACCGACAGCCCACTATGGCTACACCTTC.

The CDR3 sequence: CAERGQRNTEAFF. The CDR3 nucleotides are TGTGCCGAAAGGGGCCAGAGGAACACTGAAGCTTTCTTT. The V call is TRBV28, the J call TRBJ1-1; a possible D gene is TRBD1 (5 bases). The CDR3 is 13 amino acids. CDR1 MDHEN and CDR2 SYDVKM come from the germline V gene. The V gene lost 11 bases and the J gene lost 1 base, with 14 bases spanning the gap. Looking up the rest from reference TRBV28 and TRBJ1-1 gives the full variable domain: DVKVTQSSRYLVKRTGEKVFLECVQDMDHENMFWYRQDPGLGLRLIYFSYDVKMKEKGDIPEGYSVSREKKERFSLILESASTNQTSMYLCAERGQRNTEAFFGQGTRLTVV.

The chain couples TRBV25-1 to TRBJ1-2; no clear D. The CDR3 covers 11 residues. CDR1 is MGHDK and CDR2 is SYGVNS in the germline V gene. Trimming pared 5 bases from V and 5 bases from J, leaving 6 bases between. The CDR3 reads CASSFRYGYTF. As DNA, the CDR3 is TGTGCCAGCAGTTTCAGATATGGCTACACCTTC.

The rearrangement links TRBV5-4 to TRBJ2-5, with TRBD1 as a possible D gene (5 bases). The J call may be faulty, since TRBJ2-7 better matches the DNA end. Germline V lookup: CDR1 SGHNT, CDR2 YYREEE (reference sequence). This CDR3 is 13 amino acids long. The CDR3 reads CASSLGVTGEQYF. CDR3 sequence (DNA): TGTGCCAGCAGCTTAGGAGTCACAGGCGAGCAGTACTTC.

The rearrangement links TRBV7-6 to TRBJ1-3; 10 nucleotides line up with TRBD1. From germline, CDR1 is SGHVS and CDR2 FNYEAQ. J was trimmed by 3 bases and V by 2 bases; bases with no gene match: 1. This CDR3 spans 15 amino acids. The CDR3: CASSLRTGGGNTIYF. In nucleotides, the CDR3 is TGTGCCAGCAGCTTAAGGACAGGGGGTGGAAACACCATATATTTT.

This clone turned up a few times. This chain uses TRBV27 with TRBJ2-5; TRBD1 agrees at 11 bases. Germline loops: CDR1 MNHEY, CDR2 SMNVEV (reference sequence). Trimming removed 2 bases from V and 5 bases from J; junction bases left unmatched: 4. The CDR3 extends over 15 amino acids. The CDR3 protein is CASSLGQGARETQYF. The CDR3 DNA is TGTGCCAGCAGTTTAGGACAGGGGGCGCGGGAGACCCAGTACTTC.

J is TRBJ2-7 and V is TRBV4-1; D possibly corresponds to TRBD1 (5 bases). The germline gives CDR1 MGHRA, CDR2 YSYEKL. The CDR3 extends over 16 amino acids. Trimming stripped 0 bases from V and 0 bases from J, with 12 bases between. The CDR3 spells CASSQEGTGNSYEQYF. The DNA for the CDR3 is TGCGCCAGCAGCCAAGAAGGAACAGGAAACTCCTACGAGCAGTACTTC.

The rearrangement links TRBV6-1 to TRBJ1-3; D remains ambiguous. The germline CDR1 and CDR2 sequences are MNHNS and SASEGT. The V end lost 6 bases, the J end lost 0 bases, and 9 bases lay between the germline ends. This CDR3 is 14 amino acids long. Written as DNA, the CDR3 is TGTGCCAGCAGCGATCACAGCTCTGGAAACACCATATATTTT. The encoded protein is CASSDHSSGNTIYF.

This rearrangement joins TRBV5-1 to TRBJ1-4, with 9 bases that match TRBD1. V dropped 0 bases and J dropped 9; count of bases not matched to a gene: 6. The CDR3 length is 15 residues. The germline V gene has CDR1 SGHRS and CDR2 YFSETQ. CDR3 nucleotides: TGCGCCAGCAGCTTGGAGGCGGACAGGGGACAAAAACTGTTTTTT. It yields the protein CASSLEADRGQKLFF.

The chain carries TRBV19 and TRBJ2-7; D unresolved. From germline, CDR1 is LNHDA and CDR2 SQIVND (reference sequence). Trimming took 3 bases from V and 2 from J, leaving 17 bases between them. CDR3 length: 16 residues. The CDR3 protein is CASSIRRTKPPYEQYF. Here the CDR3 DNA reads TGTGCCAGTAGTATCAGAAGAACAAAACCCCCCTACGAGCAGTACTTC.

A word on this clone: One end of the junction varies from germline; a read error may be responsible. The chain couples TRBV7-7 to TRBJ2-7, with D maybe TRBD2 (6 bases). CDR3 size: 15 residues. Germline values: CDR1 SSHAT, CDR2 FNYEAQ (reference sequence). The CDR3 is CASSLAEGVSYEQYF. The CDR3 nucleotides read TGTGCTAGCAGCTTAGCGGAGGGCGTCTCCTACGAGCAGTACTTC.

The chain recombines TRBV7-9 with TRBJ2-7; TRBD2 might be the D (5 bases). CDR3 size: 14 residues. Trimming stripped 5 bases from V and 0 bases from J, with 11 bases between. Germline lookup yields CDR1 SEHNR and CDR2 FQNEAQ (reference sequence). The CDR3 is CASSKSGSSYEQYF. The CDR3, as DNA: TGTGCCAGCAGCAAGAGCGGTAGCTCCTACGAGCAGTACTTC.

The V and J genes are TRBV5-5 and TRBJ2-2; a possible D gene is TRBD2 (6 bases). This CDR3 region has 15 residues. Germline CDR1 reads SGHKS; CDR2 reads YYEKEE (reference sequence). V was pared by 5 bases and J by 7 bases, with 18 bases between. This CDR3 reads CASRWGPGAGGELFF. The CDR3 DNA reads TGTGCCAGCAGATGGGGCCCGGGAGCGGGCGGGGAGCTGTTTTTT.

V gene TRBV2 combines with J gene TRBJ1-5; D not certain. The CDR3 covers 14 residues. Trimming took off 6 bases at V and 0 bases at J, with 9 bases between the two ends. The germline CDR1 and CDR2 sequences are SNHLY and FYNNEI. The CDR3 protein is CASSRGNSNQPQHF. As DNA, the CDR3 is TGTGCCAGCAGCCGAGGGAATAGCAATCAGCCCCAGCATTTT. Supplemented by reference TRBV2 and TRBJ1-5, the full variable domain reads EPEVTQTPSHQVTQMGQEVILRCVPISNHLYFYWYRQILGQKVEFLVSFYNNEISEKSEIFDDQFSVERPDGSNFTLKIRSTKLEDSAMYFCASSRGNSNQPQHFGDGTRLSIL.

This clone was recorded a few times. The gene calls are TRBV7-9 and TRBJ2-4; possibly TRBD1 for D (6 bases). V shed 6 bases and J shed 3 bases, with 15 bases lying between them. The CDR3 is 15 residues long. In germline, CDR1 is SEHNR, CDR2 FQNEAQ (reference sequence). Here the CDR3 reads CASSIGQSGKNIQYF. The CDR3 DNA reads TGTGCCAGCAGTATAGGACAGTCTGGCAAAAACATTCAGTACTTC.

The genes are TRBV18 and TRBJ2-7; D remains unclear. The CDR3 sequence is 14 residues long. The V end was cut by 2 bases, the J end by 3 bases, with 11 bases between. CDR1 and CDR2 from the germline V gene are KGHSH and LQKENI. The CDR3, as DNA: TGTGCCAGCTCACCAGCGGCAGGCTACTACGAGCAGTACTTC. It codes for CASSPAAGYYEQYF.

The chain recombines TRBV18 with TRBJ2-2; D is ambiguous. V was trimmed by 1 base and J by 6 bases, leaving 6 bases between them. The CDR3 runs to 13 residues. Germline CDR1 KGHSH, CDR2 LQKENI. CDR3 sequence (DNA): TGTGCCAGCTCACCACGAAGGGCCGGGGAGCTGTTTTTT. It codes for CASSPRRAGELFF.

This clone occurred a few times. V usage is TRBV18 and J usage is TRBJ2-7; D perhaps matches TRBD2 (7 bases). This CDR3 has 14 amino acids. Trimming left V 5 bases short and J 5 bases short, with 16 bases between. Germline V lookup: CDR1 KGHSH, CDR2 LQKENI. CDR3 DNA sequence: TGTGCCAGCTCAACCGGGACGGGGGGCAACGAGCAGTACTTC. Translation gives CASSTGTGGNEQYF.

Here the CDR3 DNA reads TGTGCCAGCAGCCATTTATCCAAGATACAGTCCGGGTCCCCAGATACGCAGTATTTT. It is translated as CASSHLSKIQSGSPDTQYF. V gene TRBV14 combines with J gene TRBJ2-3, with D unresolved. Germline V CDR1 and CDR2: SGHDN, FVKESK. The CDR3 is 19 amino acids. V was pared by 3 bases and J by 4 bases, with 26 bases between. Using reference TRBV14 and TRBJ2-3 for the parts outside the CDR3, the full variable domain is EAGVTQFPSHSVIEKGQTVTLRCDPISGHDNLYWYRRVMGKEIKFLLHFVKESKQDESGMPNNRFLAERTGGTYSTLKVQPAELEDSGVYFCASSHLSKIQSGSPDTQYFGPGTRLTVL.

The chain has TRBV2 and TRBJ2-7; tentatively, D is TRBD2 (6 bases). Per germline, CDR1 SNHLY and CDR2 FYNNEI. The CDR3 consists of 11 residues. Deletions cut 7 bases from V and 7 bases from J, with 11 bases between. The DNA of the CDR3 is TGTGCCAGCATGAGGGGAGGAGAGCAGTACTTC. Translating it yields CASMRGGEQYF.